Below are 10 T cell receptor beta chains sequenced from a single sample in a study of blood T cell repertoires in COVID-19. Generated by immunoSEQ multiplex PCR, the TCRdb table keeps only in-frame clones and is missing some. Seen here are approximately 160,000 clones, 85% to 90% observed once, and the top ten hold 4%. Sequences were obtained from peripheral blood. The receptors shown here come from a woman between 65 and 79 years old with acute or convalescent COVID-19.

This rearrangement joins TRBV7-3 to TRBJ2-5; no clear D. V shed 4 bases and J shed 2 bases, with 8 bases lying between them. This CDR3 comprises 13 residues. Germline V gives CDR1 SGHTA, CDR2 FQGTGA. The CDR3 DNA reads TGTGCCAGCAGCTCGACTGGACAAGAGACCCAGTACTTC. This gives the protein CASSSTGQETQYF.

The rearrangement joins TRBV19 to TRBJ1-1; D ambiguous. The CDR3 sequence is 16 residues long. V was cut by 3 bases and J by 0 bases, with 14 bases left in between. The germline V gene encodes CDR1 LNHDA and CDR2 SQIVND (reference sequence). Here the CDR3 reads CASSILPPSMNTEAFF. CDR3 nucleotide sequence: TGTGCCAGTAGTATTCTTCCCCCGAGCATGAACACTGAAGCTTTCTTT. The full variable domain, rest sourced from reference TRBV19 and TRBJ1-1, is DGGITQSPKYLFRKEGQNVTLSCEQNLNHDAMYWYRQDPGQGLRLIYYSQIVNDFQKGDIAEGYSVSREKKESFPLTVTSAQKNPTAFYLCASSILPPSMNTEAFFGQGTRLTVV.

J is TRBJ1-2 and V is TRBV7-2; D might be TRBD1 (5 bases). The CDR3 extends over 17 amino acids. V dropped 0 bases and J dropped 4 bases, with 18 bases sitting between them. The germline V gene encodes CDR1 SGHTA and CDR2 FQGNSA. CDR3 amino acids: CASSLASWGRATYGYTF. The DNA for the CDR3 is TGTGCCAGCAGCTTAGCCTCTTGGGGCAGGGCGACCTATGGCTACACCTTC.

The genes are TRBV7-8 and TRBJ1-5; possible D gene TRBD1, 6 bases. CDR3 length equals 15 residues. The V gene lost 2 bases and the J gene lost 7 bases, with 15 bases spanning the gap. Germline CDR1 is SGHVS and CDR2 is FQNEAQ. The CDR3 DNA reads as TGTGCCAGCAGCTTATCCGGACCGGGACAACAGCCCCAGCATTTT. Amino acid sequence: CASSLSGPGQQPQHF.

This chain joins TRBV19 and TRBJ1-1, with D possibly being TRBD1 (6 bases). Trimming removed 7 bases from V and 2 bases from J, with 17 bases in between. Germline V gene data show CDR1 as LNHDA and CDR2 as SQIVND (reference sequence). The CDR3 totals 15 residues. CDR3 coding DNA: TGTGCCAGTATCTCCATGGCACAGGGAAACACTGAAGCTTTCTTT. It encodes CASISMAQGNTEAFF.

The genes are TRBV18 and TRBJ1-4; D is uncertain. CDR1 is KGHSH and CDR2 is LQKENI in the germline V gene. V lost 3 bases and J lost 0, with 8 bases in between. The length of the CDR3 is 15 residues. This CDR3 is CASSPSVATNEKLFF. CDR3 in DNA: TGTGCCAGCTCACCTTCTGTTGCAACTAATGAAAAACTGTTTTTT.

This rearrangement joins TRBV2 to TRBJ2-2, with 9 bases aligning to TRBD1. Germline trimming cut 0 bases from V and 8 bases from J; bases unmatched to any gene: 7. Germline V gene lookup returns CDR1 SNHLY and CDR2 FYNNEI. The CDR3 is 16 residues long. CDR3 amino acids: CASSEAGQGITGELFF. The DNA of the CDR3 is TGTGCCAGCAGTGAAGCGGGACAGGGTATAACTGGGGAGCTGTTTTTT.

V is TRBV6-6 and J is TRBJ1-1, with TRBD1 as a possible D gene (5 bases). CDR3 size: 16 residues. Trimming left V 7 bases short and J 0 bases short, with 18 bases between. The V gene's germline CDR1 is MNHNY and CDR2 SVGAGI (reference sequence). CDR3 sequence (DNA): TGTGCCAGCAAACAACGCGCGGGACTGTTGAACACTGAAGCTTTCTTT. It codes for CASKQRAGLLNTEAFF.

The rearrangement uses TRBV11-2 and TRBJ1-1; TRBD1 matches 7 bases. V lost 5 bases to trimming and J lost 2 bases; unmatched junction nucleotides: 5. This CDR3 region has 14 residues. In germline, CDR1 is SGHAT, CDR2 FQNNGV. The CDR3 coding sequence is TGTGCCAGCAGCCCACGACAGGGTAACACTGAAGCTTTCTTT. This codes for CASSPRQGNTEAFF.

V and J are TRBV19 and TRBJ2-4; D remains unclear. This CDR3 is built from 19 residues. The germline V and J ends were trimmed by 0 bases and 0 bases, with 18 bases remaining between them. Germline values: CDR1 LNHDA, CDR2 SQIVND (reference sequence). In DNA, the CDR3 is TGTGCCAGTAGTATAGACCCAGGTCTAACAAACTTAGCCAAAAACATTCAGTACTTC. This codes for CASSIDPGLTNLAKNIQYF. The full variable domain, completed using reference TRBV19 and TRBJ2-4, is DGGITQSPKYLFRKEGQNVTLSCEQNLNHDAMYWYRQDPGQGLRLIYYSQIVNDFQKGDIAEGYSVSREKKESFPLTVTSAQKNPTAFYLCASSIDPGLTNLAKNIQYFGAGTRLSVL.